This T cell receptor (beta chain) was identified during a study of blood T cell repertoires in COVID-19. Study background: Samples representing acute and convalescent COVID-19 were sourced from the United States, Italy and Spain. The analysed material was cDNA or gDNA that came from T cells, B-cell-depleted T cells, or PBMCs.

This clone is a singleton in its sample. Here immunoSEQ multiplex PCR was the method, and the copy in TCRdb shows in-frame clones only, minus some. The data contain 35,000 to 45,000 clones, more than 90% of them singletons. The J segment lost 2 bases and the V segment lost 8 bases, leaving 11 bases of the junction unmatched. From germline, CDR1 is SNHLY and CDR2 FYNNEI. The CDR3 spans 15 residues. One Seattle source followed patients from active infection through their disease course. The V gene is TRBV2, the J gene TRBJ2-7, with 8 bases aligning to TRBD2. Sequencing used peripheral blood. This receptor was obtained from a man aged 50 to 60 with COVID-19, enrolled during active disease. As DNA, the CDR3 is TGTGCCAGCGCCGGGAGGGGACGGCAAACCTACGAGCAGTACTTC. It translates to CASAGRGRQTYEQYF.